The clone carrying this TCR beta chain was picked up many times. Its matching antigen is unknown. The sample comes from a study of T-cell reconstitution after alpha-beta-depleted transplantation in children. Study outcomes and limitations: T-cell numbers and diversity one year post-transplant derived largely from freshly generated T cells. About two months after transplant, alpha-beta T cells reportedly came from several hundred expanded graft clones.

The TCRbeta library incorporated unique molecular identifiers. One entry per CDR3 protein results from TCRdb running MiXCR on the PCR reads. The sample records 550,000 to 800,000 distinct CDR3 sequences, around 12% being singletons. CDR3 length: 16 amino acids. Trimming removed 4 bases from V and 6 bases from J; junction bases left unmatched: 13. Germline V gene sequence: CDR1 SGHRS, CDR2 YFSETQ. The input for sequencing was PBMCs, taken before TCRalphabeta/CD19-depleted stem cell transplant. V usage is TRBV5-1 and J usage is TRBJ2-1; TRBD2 matches at 7 bases. The clonotype was recovered from a girl aged 2 to 9 with congenital amegakaryocytic thrombocytopenia, due to receive a stem cell transplant. The CDR3 reads CASSPTDVGGLNEQFF. As DNA, the CDR3 is TGCGCCAGCAGCCCAACAGACGTGGGAGGGCTCAATGAGCAGTTCTTC.